This entry lists 5 T cell receptor beta chains sequenced from one sample in a study of OX40 agonist ivuxolimab in advanced cancers. The data were produced by immunoSEQ multiplex PCR, yet TCRdb's version contains in-frame clones alone and is incomplete. This sample has about 62,000 clones, with less than 85% found just once. Material: CD4+ or CD8+ T cells sorted from blood, obtained in a trial of the OX40 agonist ivuxolimab. The receptors here all came from an adult with an advanced solid tumor such as melanoma, head and neck, liver or kidney cancer.

The V call is TRBV6-5, the J call TRBJ2-4, with 8 bases identical to TRBD2. V gave up 7 bases and J gave up 7 bases; unmatched junction bases: 9. The CDR3 consists of 14 residues. The V gene's germline CDR1 is MNHEY and CDR2 SVGAGI. The CDR3 sequence: CASKAPGGVNIQYF. The CDR3 nucleotides are TGTGCCAGCAAAGCTCCGGGAGGGGTGAACATTCAGTACTTC.

The V and J genes are TRBV2 and TRBJ2-1; D is perhaps TRBD1 or TRBD2 (5 bases each). V was cut by 8 bases and J by 9 bases, with 20 bases left in between. Germline CDR1 and CDR2: SNHLY and FYNNEI. This CDR3 comprises 14 residues. CDR3 in amino acids: CASRLEGKDGEQFF. CDR3 bases: TGTGCCAGCCGACTCGAGGGGAAGGATGGTGAGCAGTTCTTC.

This chain joins TRBV6-6 and TRBJ2-2; D perhaps matches TRBD2 (5 bases). CDR3 length: 13 amino acids. Germline CDR1 MNHNY, CDR2 SVGAGI (reference sequence). V shed 7 bases and J shed 2 bases, with 8 bases lying between them. The DNA of the CDR3 is TGTGCCAGCACCCGGGAAAACACCGGGGAGCTGTTTTTT. Translation: CASTRENTGELFF.

The rearrangement joins TRBV4-3 to TRBJ2-7; TRBD2 matches 12 bases. V was clipped by 3 bases and J by 3 bases; unmatched bases: 3. The CDR3 consists of 15 residues. CDR1 is LGHNA and CDR2 is YSLEER in the germline V gene. The CDR3 spells CASSHRTSGIYEQYF. CDR3 nucleotides: TGCGCCAGCAGCCACCGGACTAGCGGGATCTACGAGCAGTACTTC.

This chain links TRBV10-3 with TRBJ2-3; unclear D gene. V was shortened by 2 bases and J by 2 bases, with 14 bases between the two germline ends. The CDR3 length is 16 residues. Germline-derived CDR1 and CDR2 are ENHRY and SYGVKD. The CDR3 spells CAISEGVGINTDTQYF. The CDR3 DNA follows: TGTGCCATCAGTGAGGGCGTAGGGATAAACACAGATACGCAGTATTTT.